This is a list of T cell receptor beta chains from one sample in a study of radiation and T cells in renal cell carcinoma. Data came from immunoSEQ multiplex PCR; TCRdb stores just in-frame clones and leaves some out. The sample has just under 150,000 clones, less than 90% seen once. The starting material was blood, obtained from a patient whose treatment included radiotherapy and nephrectomy. Receptor source: a woman aged 45-60 years with renal cell carcinoma. CDR3s include the opening cysteine and the closing phenylalanine or tryptophan. The order of the fields is CDR3 DNA, CDR3 protein, J gene, D gene, clone size, V gene. The D gene is left open where the match is weak. Clone sizes are given selectively: once, few, many, or a class where the clone is expanded.

cdr3_nt: TGTGCCAGCAGCTTGGGACAGAAGGATGAAAAACTGTTTTTT; cdr3_aa: CASSLGQKDEKLFF; j_call: TRBJ1-4; d_call: NA; clone_size: NA; v_call: TRBV5-4
cdr3_nt: TGCGCCAGCAGTGAGCACCAGGTGGGGGCCGGGGAGCTGTTTTTT; cdr3_aa: CASSEHQVGAGELFF; j_call: TRBJ2-2; d_call: NA; clone_size: NA; v_call: TRBV10-1
cdr3_nt: TGCGCCAGCAGCTTAACCGGGACACCGAATTTCGACACCTTC; cdr3_aa: CASSLTGTPNFDTF; j_call: TRBJ1-2; d_call: NA; clone_size: NA; v_call: TRBV5-1
cdr3_nt: TGCGCCAGCAGCCCCCTAAGGGGGACCGACTACAATGAGCAGTTCTTC; cdr3_aa: CASSPLRGTDYNEQFF; j_call: TRBJ2-1; d_call: NA; clone_size: NA; v_call: TRBV5-1
cdr3_nt: TGTGCCAGCAGTTTGTCGGTTCCCGGGGAGCTGTTTTTT; cdr3_aa: CASSLSVPGELFF; j_call: TRBJ2-2; d_call: NA; clone_size: few; v_call: TRBV28
cdr3_nt: TGTGCCGGCCGGGACAGGGATAACACCGGGGAGCTGTTTTTT; cdr3_aa: CAGRDRDNTGELFF; j_call: TRBJ2-2; d_call: TRBD1; clone_size: NA; v_call: TRBV19
cdr3_nt: TGCGCCAGCAGTCACCCAACCGTGGTAGTTGGCAATCAGCCCCAGCATTTT; cdr3_aa: CASSHPTVVVGNQPQHF; j_call: TRBJ1-5; d_call: NA; clone_size: NA; v_call: TRBV23-1
cdr3_nt: TGTGCCAGCAGCCCAAAACCGGGCGGGGGGGCCCCCACCGGGGAGCTGTTTTTT; cdr3_aa: CASSPKPGGGAPTGELFF; j_call: TRBJ2-2; d_call: TRBD2; clone_size: NA; v_call: TRBV7-8
cdr3_nt: TGTGCCAGCAGTTTAGGAGGGGTCGAGCAGTACTTC; cdr3_aa: CASSLGGVEQYF; j_call: TRBJ2-7; d_call: NA; clone_size: NA; v_call: TRBV6-5
cdr3_nt: TGTGCCAGTAGTATCGATTACGAGCAGTACTTC; cdr3_aa: CASSIDYEQYF; j_call: TRBJ2-7; d_call: NA; clone_size: NA; v_call: TRBV19
cdr3_nt: TGTGCCAGCAGTGCAAGGGACAGGAATAGGGGCTACACCTTC; cdr3_aa: CASSARDRNRGYTF; j_call: TRBJ1-2; d_call: TRBD1; clone_size: NA; v_call: TRBV6-1